This T cell receptor (beta chain) was sequenced for a study of blood T cells in healthy people across ages. Study details: Template switching recovered approximately one barcoded beta molecule for every two T cells.

Details on this clonotype: The antigen is not known.

From germline, CDR1 is LGHNA and CDR2 YNFKEQ. The J segment lost 3 bases and the V segment lost 0 bases, leaving 6 bases of the junction unmatched. This CDR3 has 16 residues. Study results and caveats: PBMCs that were unsorted prevented a conclusive naive versus antigen-experienced comparison.

Using a J-beta primer mix together with a sample-barcoded 5' primer, a second PCR was run for about 6 to 11 cycles. TCRdb reprocessed the 5' RACE reads with MiXCR, giving one entry per CDR3 protein. In the table there are some 670,000 distinct CDR3 sequences, 52% of which are singletons. This chain links TRBV4-2 with TRBJ2-7; TRBD1 agrees at 9 bases. Sequencing used blood. The TCR comes from a woman aged 80 or over in good health. CDR3 in amino acids: CASSQDEGQGLYEQYF. As DNA, the CDR3 is TGTGCCAGCAGCCAAGATGAGGGACAGGGTCTCTACGAGCAGTACTTC.